This TCR beta chain was sequenced in a study of blood T cell repertoires in COVID-19. Overall study: The origin of the acute and convalescent COVID-19 samples was the United States, Italy and Spain.

Produced via immunoSEQ multiplex PCR; TCRdb's table is partial and in-frame only. The sample consists of approximately 400,000 clones, roughly four fifths of them appearing once. Trimming removed 2 bases at V and 7 bases at J, with 15 bases between. This CDR3 has 15 residues. The V gene's germline CDR1 is SGHAT and CDR2 FQNNGV. Categorization into cohorts depended on clinical history that participants reported. The study counted Cohort 3 donors as recovered given two negative PCRs, clearance, or symptom resolution. The origin of this receptor is a woman aged 45-65 years who had recovered from COVID-19. The source material was PBMCs or T cells enriched from blood (not recorded which). V usage is TRBV11-2 and J usage is TRBJ2-1; D perhaps matches TRBD1 (5 bases). CDR3 residues: CASSLPQAIGNEQFF. In DNA form, the CDR3 reads TGTGCCAGCAGCTTACCACAGGCGATTGGTAATGAGCAGTTCTTC. Using reference TRBV11-2 and TRBJ2-1 for the parts outside the CDR3, the full variable domain is EAGVAQSPRYKIIEKRQSVAFWCNPISGHATLYWYQQILGQGPKLLIQFQNNGVVDDSQLPKDRFSAERLKGVDSTLKIQPAKLEDSAVYLCASSLPQAIGNEQFFGPGTRLTVL.